This TCR beta chain appears in the sequencing data of a study of CD8+ T cells in alopecia areata. Study background: Twice daily, treated patients received 5 to 10 mg of oral tofacitinib. Tofacitinib continued for 6 to 18 months and was then withheld for 6 months.

The CDR3 has 16 residues. The germline gives CDR1 MDHEN, CDR2 SYDVKM. J gave up 2 bases and V 8 bases, and 12 bases lay outside the gene matches. The authors extracted RNA and reverse transcribed it into cDNA as the sequencing template. Assay used: immunoSEQ multiplex PCR; TCRdb lists only in-frame clones, some missing. The sample holds about 160,000 clones, about three fifths seen once. Sample treatment: oral pan-JAK inhibitor, 5-10 mg twice daily. Sampling of alopecia areata patients yielded lesional scalp punch biopsies as well as peripheral blood. The input for sequencing was CD4+ T cells sorted from blood, taken at week 4, from a patient treated with tofacitinib. V is TRBV28 and J is TRBJ2-3, with 8 bases fitting TRBD2. This TCR was recovered from a human donor with alopecia areata. The CDR3 coding sequence is TGTGCCAGCCCCCCTGGAGCGGGGGACCTCACAGATACGCAGTATTTT. Translating gives CASPPGAGDLTDTQYF.